The text below deals with one T cell receptor beta chain. TCRdb used MiXCR to reprocess the RACE reads, holding one entry per CDR3 protein. The table includes about 50,000 distinct CDR3 sequences, 8.5% to 10% detected once. The data belong to a study of human T cells and chemical hapten exposure. In the study overall: The variation in per-sample TCR yields arose mainly from small differences in pooled library volumes.

Time point reported: pre-sensitization, week 0. The treatment here: therapeutic diphenylcyclopropenone sensitization with weekly scalp DPC. Unfractionated whole blood was the source from which total RNA was extracted. Blood collection took place prior to placing each patch test. V dropped 4 bases and J dropped 2 bases, with 24 bases sitting between them. The CDR3 contains 18 residues. The sequence was collected from a woman between 25 and 40 years old with alopecia areata. Some clones in this sample may be carry-over from other donors' samples. Here the sequenced sample was whole blood, taken in connection with sensitization to the hapten diphenylcyclopropenone (DPC). The chain employs TRBV12-3 or TRBV12-4 and TRBJ2-7; D may be TRBD2 (6 bases). This CDR3 reads CASSYLRDSNLITYEQYF. The CDR3 coding sequence is TGTGCCAGCAGTTACCTCCGGGACTCAAATCTTATAACCTACGAGCAGTACTTC.